The 9 T cell receptor beta chains given below trace back to one sample, sequenced in a study of blood T cell repertoires in COVID-19. TCRdb's copy holds only in-frame clones and misses some; the assay was immunoSEQ multiplex PCR. The repertoire holds 65,000 to 85,000 clones, 60% to 85% seen once, with about 5% in the top ten. The sequenced sample was peripheral blood. These TCRs come from a woman over 75 with active or convalescent COVID-19.

The CDR3 nucleotides read TGTGCCAGCACAAGGAGTGAAGCTTTCTTT. It specifies CASTRSEAFF. The chain employs TRBV27 and TRBJ1-1, with D hard to call. Germline V gives CDR1 MNHEY, CDR2 SMNVEV (reference sequence). V lost 7 bases, J lost 7 bases, and 7 bases lay in between. There are 10 residues in the CDR3.

This sequence joins TRBV4-1 and TRBJ2-5; D ambiguous. The CDR3 contains 15 residues. V dropped 4 bases and J dropped 5 bases, with 17 bases sitting between them. In germline, CDR1 is MGHRA, CDR2 YSYEKL. This chain's CDR3 is CASSPEISVAETQYF. CDR3 DNA sequence: TGCGCCAGCAGCCCGGAGATAAGCGTCGCTGAGACCCAGTACTTC.

V is TRBV5-1 and J is TRBJ1-3; D not resolved. Germline values: CDR1 SGHRS, CDR2 YFSETQ. CDR3 length: 17 amino acids. V lost 0 bases and J 0 bases, leaving 13 bases between the germline ends. CDR3 residues: CASSLDLGRLSGNTIYF. Written as DNA, the CDR3 is TGCGCCAGCAGCTTGGATCTCGGGAGGCTCTCTGGAAACACCATATATTTT.

This clone appeared a few times. The chain is built from TRBV6-5 and TRBJ2-7; the D gene is possibly TRBD2 (6 bases). The CDR3 has 14 residues. Trimming cost V 5 bases and J 3 bases, with 14 bases left between them. The germline V gene has CDR1 MNHEY and CDR2 SVGAGI. CDR3 loop: CASSRAGYGYEQYF. As DNA, the CDR3 is TGTGCCAGCAGTAGGGCGGGATACGGCTACGAGCAGTACTTC.

The table lists this clone with a count of one. The chain combines TRBV20-1 with TRBJ2-1, with D tentatively TRBD2 (7 bases). This CDR3 is built from 17 residues. From germline, CDR1 is DFQATT and CDR2 SNEGSKA (reference sequence). V was clipped by 3 bases and J by 9 bases, with 27 bases between them. DNA of the CDR3: TGCAGTGCTAGTTTCCCGCGTAGAGTCGGGGGGCCGGGTGAGCAGTTCTTC. Its protein is CSASFPRRVGGPGEQFF.

This chain connects TRBV7-8 to TRBJ1-2; possibly TRBD1 for D (5 bases). This CDR3 region has 13 residues. Trimming shortened V by 1 base and J by 5 bases, and 8 bases separated the two germline ends. Looked up from germline, CDR1 is SGHVS and CDR2 is FQNEAQ. The CDR3 protein is CASSLDRTYGYTF. The CDR3 bases are TGTGCCAGCAGCTTAGACAGGACGTATGGCTACACCTTC.

V and J are TRBV20-1 and TRBJ1-1, with D hard to call. Germline assignment: CDR1 DFQATT and CDR2 SNEGSKA (reference sequence). Trimming took off 3 bases at V and 12 bases at J, with 5 bases between the two ends. This CDR3 has 8 amino acids. The CDR3 spells CSARASFF. CDR3 bases: TGCAGTGCTAGGGCCTCTTTCTTT.

There are a few counts of this clone. The J gene is TRBJ1-1, the V gene TRBV19; maybe TRBD1 (5 bases). Deletions cut 4 bases from V and 1 base from J, with 7 bases between. CDR3 length: 13 amino acids. Germline V gene data show CDR1 as LNHDA and CDR2 as SQIVND (reference sequence). DNA for the CDR3: TGTGCCAGTAGTAGTCAGGGGAACACTGAAGCTTTCTTT. Translation: CASSSQGNTEAFF.

The chain employs TRBV19 and TRBJ1-6; D unclear. In germline, CDR1 is LNHDA, CDR2 SQIVND (reference sequence). CDR3 length: 17 residues. Trimming pared 3 bases from V and 0 bases from J, leaving 12 bases between. The DNA for the CDR3 is TGTGCCAGTAGTATGAGTATAACGAGCTCCTATAATTCACCCCTCCACTTT. Translation: CASSMSITSSYNSPLHF.